Sequencing of this TCR beta chain was carried out in a study of T-cell memory formation after mild COVID-19. As for the study in general: Largely, TCR clusters stayed within a single donor.

Germline CDR1 LGHNA, CDR2 YNFKEQ. V lost 5 bases to trimming and J lost 6 bases, with 24 bases between them. CDR3 size: 17 residues. From the 5' RACE reads, TCRdb called clonotypes with MiXCR, one entry per CDR3 protein. The sample carries 350,000 to 450,000 distinct CDR3 sequences, approximately 24% recorded once. The study's findings and limits: Memory from before infection featured some responding clones, which suggests cross-reactive memory joined.

This clonotype was counted a few times. What it recognizes is unknown. Sample: PBMCs or a T cell subset sorted from them (not recorded which). The V and J genes are TRBV4-2 and TRBJ2-3; tentatively, D is TRBD2 (6 bases). The clonotype originates from an adult woman who had mild COVID-19 (a few samples of this study predate the infection). Cell type and time point are not known. The CDR3 reads CASSSTRGMSFSDTQYF. In nucleotides, the CDR3 is TGTGCCAGCAGCTCGACTCGCGGGATGAGCTTTTCGGATACGCAGTATTTT.